A selection of T cell receptor beta chains follows, all from one sample in a study of T cells in Graves' hyperthyroidism and ophthalmopathy. TCRdb independently ran MiXCR on the multiplex PCR reads; one entry per CDR3 protein. The sample lists about 600,000 distinct CDR3 sequences, more than 13% seen once, with roughly 6.9% in the top ten. Sequencing used blood. All receptors derive from a woman aged 18-29 years with Graves' ophthalmopathy. The CDR3 runs from the conserved cysteine through the conserved F or W. D genes are given only for firm matches. Size is omitted from some rows. Given values are once, few, many or a class for expanded clones.

cdr3_aa,cdr3_nt,clone_size,v_call,j_call,d_call
CASSQDRSPAETQYF,TGCGCCAGCAGCCAAGATCGGAGCCCCGCGGAGACCCAGTACTTC,.,TRBV4-3,TRBJ2-5,.
CASSPRRQIYGYTF,TGTGCCAGCAGCCCCCGGCGACAGATCTATGGCTACACCTTC,many,TRBV6-1,TRBJ1-2,.
CSVQGSRFADTQYF,TGCAGCGTCCAAGGGTCAAGGTTTGCAGATACGCAGTATTTT,few,TRBV29-1,TRBJ2-3,.
CASSLDGNYGYTF,TGTGCCAGCAGCTTAGACGGAAACTATGGCTACACCTTC,many,TRBV7-2,TRBJ1-2,.
CASSDGDRGNNEQFF,TGTGCCAGCAGTGACGGGGACAGGGGGAACAATGAGCAGTTCTTC,many,TRBV2,TRBJ2-1,TRBD1
CASSLSTGPGSNQPQHF,TGTGCCAGCAGTTTAAGTACGGGGCCAGGGAGCAATCAGCCCCAGCATTTT,many,TRBV12-3/TRBV12-4,TRBJ1-5,.
CASTVGRGLYEQYF,TGTGCCAGCACGGTGGGGAGGGGGCTCTACGAGCAGTACTTC,many,TRBV11-3,TRBJ2-7,.
CASSYSGGGTEAFF,TGTGCCAGCAGCTACAGCGGCGGAGGCACTGAAGCTTTCTTT,many,TRBV6-1,TRBJ1-1,.
CASSSGTSGSLKTQYF,TGTGCCAGCAGCTCCGGGACTAGCGGGAGTCTGAAGACCCAGTACTTC,.,TRBV7-3,TRBJ2-5,TRBD2
CASSLGGRVINEQFF,TGTGCCAGCAGTTTAGGCGGCAGGGTTATTAATGAGCAGTTCTTC,many,TRBV27,TRBJ2-1,.
CASGGGQGYPTDTQYF,TGTGCCAGCGGGGGAGGACAGGGGTATCCCACAGATACGCAGTATTTT,many,TRBV6-1,TRBJ2-3,TRBD1
CSVEAGQDFEAFF,TGCAGCGTTGAAGCCGGGCAGGATTTTGAAGCTTTCTTT,few,TRBV29-1,TRBJ1-1,.
CSAEPSGRAREQYF,TGCAGTGCGGAGCCTAGCGGGAGGGCCCGTGAGCAGTACTTC,many,TRBV20-1,TRBJ2-7,TRBD2
CASSLAGEDYNEQFF,TGCGCCAGCAGCTTGGCGGGAGAAGACTACAATGAGCAGTTCTTC,many,TRBV5-1,TRBJ2-1,.
CASSDRGRSNTEAFF,TGTGCCAGCTCCGACCGGGGGAGATCGAACACTGAAGCTTTCTTT,many,TRBV2,TRBJ1-1,.
CASRLQTIHTEAFF,TGTGCCAGCAGGTTACAAACAATCCACACTGAAGCTTTCTTT,many,TRBV28,TRBJ1-1,.
CSVRSSDTQYF,TGCAGCGTTCGAAGTTCAGATACGCAGTATTTT,.,TRBV29-1,TRBJ2-3,.
CASSAHGTAQETQYF,TGTGCCAGCAGTGCACACGGGACAGCTCAAGAGACCCAGTACTTC,many,TRBV6-1,TRBJ2-5,TRBD1
CASSVGGLEDTEAFF,TGTGCCAGCAGCGTAGGAGGTCTGGAAGACACTGAAGCTTTCTTT,many,TRBV9,TRBJ1-1,.
CASSPKRGLSSYEQYF,TGTGCCAGCAGCCCTAAGCGGGGCCTCAGCTCCTACGAGCAGTACTTC,many,TRBV7-9,TRBJ2-7,TRBD2
CASSPEGGRDGYTF,TGTGCCAGCTCACCAGAAGGGGGACGAGATGGCTACACCTTC,many,TRBV18,TRBJ1-2,.
CAWSVGGGYGYTF,TGTGCCTGGAGTGTCGGAGGGGGCTATGGCTACACCTTC,few,TRBV30,TRBJ1-2,.
CASSPPVRTSGRNHNEQFF,TGTGCCAGCAGCCCACCCGTTCGGACTAGCGGGAGGAATCACAATGAGCAGTTCTTC,.,TRBV7-9,TRBJ2-1,TRBD2
CSARSDGNSPLHF,TGCAGTGCTAGATCGGACGGAAATTCACCCCTCCACTTT,many,TRBV20-1,TRBJ1-6,.
CASRNGPSSTDTQYF,TGTGCCAGTAGAAACGGGCCCTCTAGCACAGATACGCAGTATTTT,many,TRBV19,TRBJ2-3,.
CASSQEAASHTQYF,TGTGCCAGCAGCCAAGAAGCCGCCTCGCATACGCAGTATTTT,many,TRBV3-1,TRBJ2-3,.
CASSYRGPGLNTEAFF,TGTGCCAGCAGTTATAGGGGGCCAGGGCTGAACACTGAAGCTTTCTTT,many,TRBV6-2/TRBV6-3,TRBJ1-1,TRBD1
CASSYSKLGGYGYTF,TGTGCCAGCAGTTACTCAAAGCTGGGCGGATATGGCTACACCTTC,many,TRBV6-5,TRBJ1-2,.
CASSLGVRGQFF,TGCGCCAGCAGCTTGGGAGTGAGGGGGCAGTTCTTC,many,TRBV5-1,TRBJ2-1,.
CASSTLENEQFF,TGTGCCAGCAGCACCTTAGAAAATGAGCAGTTCTTC,many,TRBV7-9,TRBJ2-1,.
CASSPTVLPYEQYF,TGTGCCAGTAGCCCGACAGTCCTACCCTACGAGCAGTACTTC,many,TRBV19,TRBJ2-7,.
CASSPDREGNNEQFF,TGCGCCAGCAGCCCGGACAGAGAGGGTAACAATGAGCAGTTCTTC,.,TRBV5-1,TRBJ2-1,.
CASSPGPGDIQYF,TGCGCCAGCAGTCCAGGGCCTGGAGACATTCAGTACTTC,few,TRBV5-1,TRBJ2-4,.
CASSLTGAGSTEAFF,TGTGCCAGCAGCCTGACAGGGGCGGGCTCCACTGAAGCTTTCTTT,.,TRBV28,TRBJ1-1,TRBD1
CASSLPRGEQFF,TGTGCCAGCAGCCTCCCTAGGGGAGAGCAGTTCTTC,many,TRBV7-2,TRBJ2-1,.
CASSGEAGVGFSETQYF,TGTGCCAGCAGCGGGGAAGCAGGGGTAGGATTTTCGGAGACCCAGTACTTC,few,TRBV9,TRBJ2-5,.
CASSIVSRGRGFYEQYF,TGTGCCAGTAGTATAGTGTCAAGGGGGCGCGGATTCTACGAGCAGTACTTC,few,TRBV19,TRBJ2-7,TRBD1
CASTGQGVNEKLFF,TGTGCCAGCACGGGACAGGGGGTTAATGAAAAACTGTTTTTT,many,TRBV2,TRBJ1-4,TRBD1
CASTNRPGTANYGYTF,TGTGCCAGCACCAATCGACCTGGGACAGCGAACTATGGCTACACCTTC,few,TRBV4-2,TRBJ1-2,TRBD1
CASSGSGGTEAFF,TGTGCCAGTAGTGGGTCAGGGGGCACTGAAGCTTTCTTT,many,TRBV19,TRBJ1-1,TRBD1
CASSYSHGDRDYEQYF,TGTGCCAGCAGTTACTCACACGGGGACAGGGACTACGAGCAGTACTTC,many,TRBV6-2/TRBV6-3,TRBJ2-7,TRBD1
CASSQEGGGGKQYF,TGTGCCAGCAGCCAAGAAGGGGGAGGAGGGAAGCAGTACTTC,many,TRBV3-1,TRBJ2-7,.
CASSFWAGDYEQYF,TGTGCCAGCAGTTTTTGGGCAGGCGACTACGAGCAGTACTTC,many,TRBV28,TRBJ2-7,.
CASSFGTGRFYEQYF,TGTGCCAGCAGCTTTGGTACCGGCCGATTCTACGAGCAGTACTTC,many,TRBV7-2,TRBJ2-7,.
CASSSGWNNEQFF,TGTGCCAGCAGCTCCGGGTGGAACAATGAGCAGTTCTTC,many,TRBV7-6,TRBJ2-1,.
CSARDKASGRATEQFF,TGCAGTGCTAGAGATAAGGCTAGCGGGAGGGCGACTGAGCAGTTCTTC,many,TRBV20-1,TRBJ2-1,TRBD2
CASHGTEVSYEQYF,TGTGCCTCTCACGGGACGGAAGTCTCCTACGAGCAGTACTTC,.,TRBV6-1,TRBJ2-7,.
CASNSRGSVLGGLYNEQFF,TGTGCCAGCAACTCCAGGGGTTCAGTGCTGGGGGGTTTATACAATGAGCAGTTCTTC,many,TRBV7-9,TRBJ2-1,.
CASSQGTQGSTDTQYF,TGCGCCAGCAGTCAAGGGACACAAGGGAGCACAGATACGCAGTATTTT,many,TRBV5-1,TRBJ2-3,.
CASSAGLAGDADTQYF,TGTGCCAGCAGCGCCGGACTAGCGGGAGACGCAGATACGCAGTATTTT,many,TRBV5-8,TRBJ2-3,TRBD2
CASSSAGLAGAGANVLTF,TGTGCCAGCAGCTCGGCGGGACTAGCGGGAGCTGGGGCCAACGTCCTGACTTTC,many,TRBV6-1,TRBJ2-6,TRBD2